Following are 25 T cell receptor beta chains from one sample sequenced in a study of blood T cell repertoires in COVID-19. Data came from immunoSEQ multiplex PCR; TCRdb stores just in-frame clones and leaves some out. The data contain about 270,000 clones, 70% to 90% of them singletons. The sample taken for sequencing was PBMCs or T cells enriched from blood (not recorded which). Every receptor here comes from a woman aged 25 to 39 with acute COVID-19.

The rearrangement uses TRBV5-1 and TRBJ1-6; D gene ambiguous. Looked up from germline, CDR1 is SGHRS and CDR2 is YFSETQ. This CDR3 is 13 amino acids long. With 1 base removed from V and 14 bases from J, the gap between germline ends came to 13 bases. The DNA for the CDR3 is TGCGCCAGCAGCTTGAGTATCGGGGAGGCCCTCCACTTT. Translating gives CASSLSIGEALHF. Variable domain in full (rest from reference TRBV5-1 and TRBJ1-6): KAGVTQTPRYLIKTRGQQVTLSCSPISGHRSVSWYQQTPGQGLQFLFEYFSETQRNKGNFPGRFSGRQFSNSRSEMNVSTLELGDSALYLCASSLSIGEALHFGNGTRLTVT.

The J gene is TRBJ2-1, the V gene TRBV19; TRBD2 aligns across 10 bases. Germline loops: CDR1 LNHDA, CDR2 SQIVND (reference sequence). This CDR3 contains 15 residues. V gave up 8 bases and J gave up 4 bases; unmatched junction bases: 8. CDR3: CASVGSGRVYNEQFF. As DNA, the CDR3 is TGTGCCAGTGTCGGGAGCGGGAGGGTTTACAATGAGCAGTTCTTC.

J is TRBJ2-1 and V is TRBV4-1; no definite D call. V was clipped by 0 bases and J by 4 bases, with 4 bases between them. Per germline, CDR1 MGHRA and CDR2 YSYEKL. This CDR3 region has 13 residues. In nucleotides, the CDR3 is TGCGCCAGCAGCCAAGAGAGATACAATGAGCAGTTCTTC. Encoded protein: CASSQERYNEQFF.

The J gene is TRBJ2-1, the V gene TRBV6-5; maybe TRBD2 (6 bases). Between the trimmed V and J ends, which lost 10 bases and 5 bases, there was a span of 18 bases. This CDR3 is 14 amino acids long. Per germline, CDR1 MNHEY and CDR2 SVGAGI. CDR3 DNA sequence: TGTGCCATCGCGCTCGCGGGATTTAACAATGAGCAGTTCTTC. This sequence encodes CAIALAGFNNEQFF.

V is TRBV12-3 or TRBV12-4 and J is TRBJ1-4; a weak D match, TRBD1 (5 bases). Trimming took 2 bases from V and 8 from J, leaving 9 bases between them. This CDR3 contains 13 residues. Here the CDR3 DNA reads TGTGCCAGCAGTTTATCAGGGAACGAAAAACTGTTTTTT. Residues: CASSLSGNEKLFF.

The CDR3 loop reads CASSLVGNYNEQFF. DNA of the CDR3: TGTGCCAGCAGCTTAGTCGGGAACTACAATGAGCAGTTCTTC. The genes are TRBV7-2 and TRBJ2-1; D is possibly TRBD2 (5 bases). Germline CDR1 and CDR2: SGHTA and FQGNSA. Trimming shortened V by 1 base and J by 3 bases, and 7 bases separated the two germline ends. The CDR3 runs 14 residues.

Here the CDR3 reads CASSQVDRIIDTQYF. The CDR3 nucleotides read TGCGCCAGCAGCCAAGTAGACAGAATTATAGATACGCAGTATTTT. The chain uses TRBV4-1 and TRBJ2-3; maybe TRBD1 (5 bases). In germline, CDR1 is MGHRA, CDR2 YSYEKL. Between the trimmed V and J ends, which lost 1 base and 5 bases, there was a span of 13 bases. There are 15 residues in the CDR3.

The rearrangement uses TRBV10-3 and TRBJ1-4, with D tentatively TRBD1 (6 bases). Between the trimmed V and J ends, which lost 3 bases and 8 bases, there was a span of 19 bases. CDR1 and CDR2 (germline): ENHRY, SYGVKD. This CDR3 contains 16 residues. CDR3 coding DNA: TGTGCCATCAGTGACAATACAGGGACAAGTTCCGAAAAACTGTTTTTT. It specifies CAISDNTGTSSEKLFF.

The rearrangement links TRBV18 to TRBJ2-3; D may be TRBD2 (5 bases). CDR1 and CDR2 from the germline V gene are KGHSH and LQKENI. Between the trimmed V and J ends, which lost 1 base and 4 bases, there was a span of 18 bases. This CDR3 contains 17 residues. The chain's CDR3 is CASSPLSIRGLADTQYF. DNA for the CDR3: TGTGCCAGCTCACCACTGTCAATTCGGGGTTTGGCAGATACGCAGTATTTT.

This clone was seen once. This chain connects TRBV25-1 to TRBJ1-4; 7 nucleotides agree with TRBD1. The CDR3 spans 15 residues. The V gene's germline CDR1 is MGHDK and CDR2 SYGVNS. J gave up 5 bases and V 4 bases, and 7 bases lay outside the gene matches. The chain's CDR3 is CASSGPTGLNEKLFF. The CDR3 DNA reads TGTGCCAGCAGTGGTCCGACAGGGTTAAATGAAAAACTGTTTTTT.

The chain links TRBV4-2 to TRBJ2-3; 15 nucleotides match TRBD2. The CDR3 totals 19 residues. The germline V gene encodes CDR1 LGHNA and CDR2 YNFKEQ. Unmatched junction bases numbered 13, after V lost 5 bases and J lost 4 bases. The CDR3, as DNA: TGTGCCAGCAGCAACGGACTAGCGGGAGGGCTTCTCCTCTCAGATACGCAGTATTTT. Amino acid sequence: CASSNGLAGGLLLSDTQYF.

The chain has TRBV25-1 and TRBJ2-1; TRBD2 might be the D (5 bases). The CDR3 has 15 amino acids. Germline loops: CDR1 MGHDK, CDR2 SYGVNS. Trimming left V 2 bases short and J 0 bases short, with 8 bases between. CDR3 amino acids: CASSELGSSYNEQFF. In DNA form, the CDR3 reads TGTGCCAGCAGTGAACTGGGGAGCTCCTACAATGAGCAGTTCTTC.

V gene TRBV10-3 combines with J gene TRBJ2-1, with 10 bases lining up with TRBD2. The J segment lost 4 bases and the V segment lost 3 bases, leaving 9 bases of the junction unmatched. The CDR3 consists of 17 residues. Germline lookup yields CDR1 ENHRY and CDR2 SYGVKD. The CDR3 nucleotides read TGTGCCATCAGTGAACCCTTACTAGCGGGAACTTACAATGAGCAGTTCTTC. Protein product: CAISEPLLAGTYNEQFF.

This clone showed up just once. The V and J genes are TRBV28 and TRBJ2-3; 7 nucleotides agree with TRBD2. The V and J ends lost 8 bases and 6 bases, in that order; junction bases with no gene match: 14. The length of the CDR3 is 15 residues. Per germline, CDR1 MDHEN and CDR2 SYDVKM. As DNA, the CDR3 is TGTGCCAGCGAAACGGGGGGTGTGGGTAGGGATACGCAGTATTTT. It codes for CASETGGVGRDTQYF.

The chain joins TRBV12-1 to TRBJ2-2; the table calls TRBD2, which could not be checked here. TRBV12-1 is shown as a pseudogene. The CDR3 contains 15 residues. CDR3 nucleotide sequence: TGTGCCAGCAGCTCGCTAGCGACAAACACCGGGGAGCTGTTTTTT. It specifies CASSSLATNTGELFF.

In nucleotides, the CDR3 is TGTGCCATCAGTGAGTCGAAACTAGCGCAGGAGACCCAGTACTTC. Its translation: CAISESKLAQETQYF. The chain couples TRBV10-3 to TRBJ2-5; 7 nucleotides agree with TRBD2. From germline, CDR1 is ENHRY and CDR2 SYGVKD. Trimming took 0 bases from V and 5 from J; bases not matched to a gene: 6. The CDR3 spans 15 residues.

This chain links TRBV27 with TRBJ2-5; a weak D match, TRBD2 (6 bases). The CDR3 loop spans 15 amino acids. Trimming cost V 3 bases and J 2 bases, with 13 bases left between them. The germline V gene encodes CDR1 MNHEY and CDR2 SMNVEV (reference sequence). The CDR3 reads CASSFGAGRQETQYF. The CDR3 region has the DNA TGTGCCAGCAGTTTTGGGGCGGGGAGACAAGAGACCCAGTACTTC.

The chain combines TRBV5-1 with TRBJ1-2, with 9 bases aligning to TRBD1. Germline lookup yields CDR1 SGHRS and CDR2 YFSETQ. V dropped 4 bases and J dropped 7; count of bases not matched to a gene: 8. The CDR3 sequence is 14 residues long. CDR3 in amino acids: CASSPGTGYSGYTF. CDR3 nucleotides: TGCGCCAGCAGCCCGGGGACAGGGTACAGTGGCTACACCTTC.

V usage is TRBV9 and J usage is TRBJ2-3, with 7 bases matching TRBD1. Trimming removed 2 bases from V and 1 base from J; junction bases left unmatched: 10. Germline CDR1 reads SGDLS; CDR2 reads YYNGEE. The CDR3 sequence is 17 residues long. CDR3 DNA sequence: TGTGCCAGCAGCGTCGCCGGGACAGCAGAGCGCACAGATACGCAGTATTTT. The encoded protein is CASSVAGTAERTDTQYF.

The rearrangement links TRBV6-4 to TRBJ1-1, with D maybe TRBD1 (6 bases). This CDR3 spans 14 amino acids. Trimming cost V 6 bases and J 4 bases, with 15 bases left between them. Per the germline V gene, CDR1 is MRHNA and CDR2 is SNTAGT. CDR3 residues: CASRTTRGGTEAFF. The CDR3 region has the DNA TGTGCCAGCAGAACCACTCGAGGGGGCACTGAAGCTTTCTTT.

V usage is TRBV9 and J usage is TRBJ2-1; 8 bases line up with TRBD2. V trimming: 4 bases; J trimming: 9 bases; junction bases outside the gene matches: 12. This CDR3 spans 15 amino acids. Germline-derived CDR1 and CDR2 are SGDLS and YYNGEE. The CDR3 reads CASSTASGWSSEQFF. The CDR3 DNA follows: TGTGCCAGCAGCACAGCTAGCGGGTGGTCCAGTGAGCAGTTCTTC. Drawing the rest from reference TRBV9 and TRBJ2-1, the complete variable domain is DSGVTQTPKHLITATGQRVTLRCSPRSGDLSVYWYQQSLDQGLQFLIQYYNGEERAKGNILERFSAQQFPDLHSELNLSSLELGDSALYFCASSTASGWSSEQFFGPGTRLTVL.

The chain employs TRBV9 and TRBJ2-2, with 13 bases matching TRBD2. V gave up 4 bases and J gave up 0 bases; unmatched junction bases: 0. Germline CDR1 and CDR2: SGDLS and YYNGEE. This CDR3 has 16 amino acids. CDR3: CASSTSGRANTGELFF. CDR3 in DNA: TGTGCCAGCAGCACTAGCGGGAGGGCGAACACCGGGGAGCTGTTTTTT.

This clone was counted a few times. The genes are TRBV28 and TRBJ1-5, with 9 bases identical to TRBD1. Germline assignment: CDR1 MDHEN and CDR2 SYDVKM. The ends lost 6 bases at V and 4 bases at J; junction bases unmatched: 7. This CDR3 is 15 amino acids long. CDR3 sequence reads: CASRIQGAGNQPQHF. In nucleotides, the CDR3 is TGTGCCAGCAGAATACAGGGGGCGGGTAATCAGCCCCAGCATTTT.

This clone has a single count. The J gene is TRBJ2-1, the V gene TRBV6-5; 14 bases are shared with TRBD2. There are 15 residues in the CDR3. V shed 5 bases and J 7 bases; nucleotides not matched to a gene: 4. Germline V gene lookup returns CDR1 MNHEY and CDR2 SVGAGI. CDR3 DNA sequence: TGTGCCAGCAGTAAGTGGACTAGCGGGGGGAATGAGCAGTTCTTC. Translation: CASSKWTSGGNEQFF.

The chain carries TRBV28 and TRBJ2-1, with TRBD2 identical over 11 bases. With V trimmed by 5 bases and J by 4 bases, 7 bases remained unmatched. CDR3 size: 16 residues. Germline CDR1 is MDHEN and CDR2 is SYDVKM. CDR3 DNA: TGTGCCAGCAGTGCCTCGACTAGCGGGACATACAATGAGCAGTTCTTC. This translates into CASSASTSGTYNEQFF. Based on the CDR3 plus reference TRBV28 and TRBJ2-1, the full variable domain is DVKVTQSSRYLVKRTGEKVFLECVQDMDHENMFWYRQDPGLGLRLIYFSYDVKMKEKGDIPEGYSVSREKKERFSLILESASTNQTSMYLCASSASTSGTYNEQFFGPGTRLTVL.